This T cell receptor (beta chain) was sequenced during a study of blood T cells in healthy people across ages. The ends were cut back, 4 bases at V and 0 bases at J, with 9 bases in the middle. In germline, CDR1 is SGHVS, CDR2 FQNEAQ. The CDR3 sequence is 14 residues long. This clonotype was recorded a few times. The authors ran a second PCR of about 6 to 11 cycles using a sample-barcoded 5' primer and a J-beta primer mix. TCRdb passed the 5' RACE reads through MiXCR, listing each CDR3 protein once. Of around 1,000,000 distinct CDR3 sequences in the sample, around 25% were seen once. These same data were also listed under a study on T cells of mothers and their children.

The sequence was obtained from a girl aged 2-9 years in good health. The gene calls are TRBV7-8 and TRBJ2-5; no definite D call. Sequenced: blood. CDR3 sequence reads: CASSSFEDQETQYF. Written as DNA, the CDR3 is TGTGCCAGCAGCTCCTTTGAGGACCAAGAGACCCAGTACTTC.